The 28 T cell receptor beta chains reported below all come from one sample, sequenced in a study of T cell changes during pregnancy in multiple sclerosis (dated by TCRdb to between 2018 and 2021). Library preparation was by the immunoSEQ multiplex PCR assay. TCRdb re-hosts the immuneACCESS table, in-frame sequences only. Its copies lack some clones; in the studies checked, an unresolved V gene accounts for under half of them, and the cause for the rest is not known. For this sample there are 65,000 to 85,000 clones; around 90% appear just once. The biggest ten clones account for about 0.31% of the sample. Source: CD4+ T cells from peripheral blood mononuclear cells, taken after pregnancy. Receptors were obtained from a female donor with multiple sclerosis, enrolled in a pregnancy study.

This clone came up once. The rearrangement uses TRBV5-1 and TRBJ2-2; 10 bases agree with TRBD1. V shed 0 bases and J 5 bases; nucleotides not matched to a gene: 7. The germline CDR1 and CDR2 sequences are SGHRS and YFSETQ. The CDR3 is 17 residues long. The CDR3 nucleotides read TGCGCCAGCAGCTTGGAGGGACAGGGGACGAGGACCGGGGAGCTGTTTTTT. Amino acid sequence: CASSLEGQGTRTGELFF. The full variable domain, in which reference TRBV5-1 and TRBJ2-2 provide the parts outside the CDR3, is KAGVTQTPRYLIKTRGQQVTLSCSPISGHRSVSWYQQTPGQGLQFLFEYFSETQRNKGNFPGRFSGRQFSNSRSEMNVSTLELGDSALYLCASSLEGQGTRTGELFFGEGSRLTVL.

This clone was observed a single time. Here the CDR3 DNA reads TGCGCCAGCAGCGCATCCGGGACAGGGAGGGATGAGACCCAGTACTTC. Translating it yields CASSASGTGRDETQYF. V and J are TRBV5-1 and TRBJ2-5, with 9 bases identical to TRBD1. Germline lookup yields CDR1 SGHRS and CDR2 YFSETQ. The ends lost 4 bases at V and 5 bases at J; junction bases unmatched: 12. The CDR3 sequence is 16 residues long.

This clone was detected once. V is TRBV6-5 and J is TRBJ1-6, with 7 nucleotides matching TRBD1. Germline lookup yields CDR1 MNHEY and CDR2 SVGAGI. The V segment lost 0 bases and the J segment 4 bases; nucleotides outside the gene matches: 3. CDR3 length: 16 amino acids. The CDR3: CASSYSTGSYNSPLHF. The DNA for the CDR3 is TGTGCCAGCAGTTACTCGACAGGGAGTTATAATTCACCCCTCCACTTT.

The rearrangement links TRBV21-1 to TRBJ2-7; the table's D call of TRBD1 was not tested on the DNA. TRBV21-1 is shown as a pseudogene. CDR3 size: 20 residues. The CDR3 bases are TGTGCCAGAGACAGGGTCCTGGCGCGAGCACCTACGAGCAGTACTTACGAGCAGTACTTC. Protein: CARDRVLARAPTSSTYEQYF.

The chain recombines TRBV7-9 with TRBJ1-3, with D perhaps matching TRBD1 (5 bases). Deletions cut 4 bases from V and 0 bases from J, with 16 bases between. Germline loops: CDR1 SEHNR, CDR2 FQNEAQ (reference sequence). This CDR3 contains 17 residues. The CDR3 coding sequence is TGTGCCAGCAGCTCTAACTATCCGGGGGGCTCTGGAAACACCATATATTTT. Its protein is CASSSNYPGGSGNTIYF. Using reference TRBV7-9 and TRBJ1-3 for the parts outside the CDR3, the full variable domain is DTGVSQNPRHKITKRGQNVTFRCDPISEHNRLYWYRQTLGQGPEFLTYFQNEAQLEKSRLLSDRFSAERPKGSFSTLEIQRTEQGDSAMYLCASSSNYPGGSGNTIYFGEGSWLTVV.

J is TRBJ2-1 and V is TRBV19, with 12 nucleotides matching TRBD2. V was clipped by 1 base and J by 7 bases; unmatched bases: 2. The CDR3 extends over 15 amino acids. Germline CDR1 and CDR2: LNHDA and SQIVND (reference sequence). The chain's CDR3 is CASSIGLAGGNEQFF. CDR3 nucleotides: TGTGCCAGTAGTATAGGCCTAGCGGGAGGGAATGAGCAGTTCTTC.

This sequence joins TRBV6-1 and TRBJ2-5, with 7 bases fitting TRBD2. J gave up 5 bases and V 1 base, and 7 bases lay outside the gene matches. The CDR3 contains 15 residues. CDR1 is MNHNS and CDR2 is SASEGT in the germline V gene. CDR3 loop: CASSEGVGGWETQYF. The CDR3 DNA reads TGTGCCAGCAGTGAAGGAGTGGGAGGGTGGGAGACCCAGTACTTC.

The chain has TRBV10-3 and TRBJ1-3; tentatively, D is TRBD1 (6 bases). CDR1 and CDR2 from the germline V gene are ENHRY and SYGVKD. Between the trimmed V and J ends, which lost 4 bases and 7 bases, there was a span of 11 bases. The CDR3 consists of 13 residues. CDR3: CAISGTGWNTIYF. In nucleotides, the CDR3 is TGTGCCATCAGTGGAACAGGGTGGAACACCATATATTTT.

The gene calls are TRBV6-1 and TRBJ2-2; D possibly corresponds to TRBD2 (7 bases). V was pared by 4 bases and J by 6 bases, with 15 bases between. Germline CDR1 and CDR2: MNHNS and SASEGT. The CDR3 is 15 residues long. The CDR3: CASSVGGRIAGELFF. The CDR3 region has the DNA TGTGCCAGCAGTGTGGGGGGGCGGATTGCCGGGGAGCTGTTTTTT.

The chain links TRBV5-1 to TRBJ2-5; maybe TRBD1 (7 bases). This CDR3 is built from 17 residues. The ends were cut back, 0 bases at V and 5 bases at J, with 20 bases in the middle. CDR1 is SGHRS and CDR2 is YFSETQ in the germline V gene. The CDR3 sequence is CASSLAHRGGVVETQYF. As DNA, the CDR3 is TGCGCCAGCAGCTTGGCCCACAGGGGAGGCGTAGTTGAGACCCAGTACTTC. The full variable domain, in which reference TRBV5-1 and TRBJ2-5 provide the parts outside the CDR3, is KAGVTQTPRYLIKTRGQQVTLSCSPISGHRSVSWYQQTPGQGLQFLFEYFSETQRNKGNFPGRFSGRQFSNSRSEMNVSTLELGDSALYLCASSLAHRGGVVETQYFGPGTRLLVL.

The V gene is TRBV28, the J gene TRBJ2-5; maybe TRBD2 (7 bases). The CDR3 is 15 amino acids. Germline CDR1 is MDHEN and CDR2 is SYDVKM. V lost 6 bases and J 4 bases, leaving 18 bases between the germline ends. The CDR3 loop reads CASSSSRGGRETQYF. The CDR3 coding sequence is TGTGCCAGCAGCTCCTCGAGGGGGGGGCGAGAGACCCAGTACTTC.

The chain has TRBV5-4 and TRBJ2-6, with D hard to call. The CDR3 runs 19 residues. Germline CDR1 and CDR2: SGHNT and YYREEE (reference sequence). The V end lost 1 base, the J end lost 0 bases, and 17 bases lay between the germline ends. The CDR3 sequence is CASSLSDFLLSSGANVLTF. The CDR3 nucleotides read TGTGCCAGCAGCTTGTCCGACTTTCTTCTATCCTCTGGGGCCAACGTCCTGACTTTC.

The chain carries TRBV27 and TRBJ2-7; D is possibly TRBD1 (5 bases). V dropped 6 bases and J dropped 5 bases, with 17 bases sitting between them. The CDR3 contains 14 residues. Germline CDR1 is MNHEY and CDR2 is SMNVEV (reference sequence). Here the CDR3 DNA reads TGTGCCAGCAGCCCCGCAGGGCCTCGGGACGAGCAGTACTTC. Its translation: CASSPAGPRDEQYF.

This rearrangement joins TRBV18 to TRBJ1-3; no clear D. The CDR3 length is 15 residues. Trimming took off 3 bases at V and 4 bases at J, with 13 bases between the two ends. CDR1 is KGHSH, CDR2 LQKENI, per germline. CDR3 DNA sequence: TGTGCCAGCTCACCCGGAGCCGGGGTAGGAAACACCATATATTTT. This encodes CASSPGAGVGNTIYF.

This clone is a singleton in its sample. The CDR3 here is CASRDPGQIQETQYF. Here the CDR3 DNA reads TGTGCCAGCAGAGACCCGGGACAGATACAAGAGACCCAGTACTTC. The chain combines TRBV6-6 with TRBJ2-5, with 7 bases that match TRBD1. CDR1 MNHNY and CDR2 SVGAGI come from the germline V gene (reference sequence). The CDR3 covers 15 residues. After removal of 6 bases from V and 2 bases from J, the junction contained 9 bases not matched to a gene.

J is TRBJ1-1 and V is TRBV6-4; tentative D call: TRBD1 (5 bases). This CDR3 spans 14 amino acids. V was cut by 3 bases and J by 5 bases, with 13 bases left in between. The V gene's germline CDR1 is MRHNA and CDR2 SNTAGT. Here the CDR3 reads CASSERAGLTEAFF. The DNA of the CDR3 is TGTGCCAGCAGTGAAAGGGCAGGGCTGACTGAAGCTTTCTTT.

The chain recombines TRBV10-1 with TRBJ1-2, with D possibly being TRBD1 (5 bases). V lost 7 bases to trimming and J lost 8 bases, with 20 bases between them. CDR3 length: 14 amino acids. Germline V lookup: CDR1 WNHNN, CDR2 SYGVQD (reference sequence). The CDR3 coding sequence is TGCGCCAGCAAAGTCCGCCAGGGTGATTACGGCTACACCTTC. It yields the protein CASKVRQGDYGYTF.

J is TRBJ1-1 and V is TRBV5-5, with 8 bases aligning to TRBD1. Germline lookup yields CDR1 SGHKS and CDR2 YYEKEE (reference sequence). V shed 4 bases and J 3 bases; nucleotides not matched to a gene: 8. This CDR3 spans 15 amino acids. The CDR3 spells CASSKPTGAHTEAFF. CDR3 DNA: TGTGCCAGCAGCAAACCGACAGGGGCTCACACTGAAGCTTTCTTT.

The chain links TRBV5-5 to TRBJ2-5; 10 bases line up with TRBD2. The CDR3 length is 16 residues. V trimming: 4 bases; J trimming: 1 base; junction bases outside the gene matches: 7. Looked up from germline, CDR1 is SGHKS and CDR2 is YYEKEE (reference sequence). The CDR3 DNA reads as TGTGCCAGCAGCCCACTAGCGGGGCGCTTCCAAGAGACCCAGTACTTC. Amino acids: CASSPLAGRFQETQYF.

The chain uses TRBV7-2 and TRBJ2-5, with 11 positions matching TRBD1. Germline V lookup: CDR1 SGHTA, CDR2 FQGNSA. J lost 5 bases, V lost 1 base, and 6 bases had no gene match. The CDR3 totals 16 residues. CDR3 region: CASSLGTGQGGETQYF. The DNA of the CDR3 is TGTGCCAGCAGCTTAGGCACGGGACAGGGGGGGGAGACCCAGTACTTC. Full variable domain (outside the CDR3, taken from reference TRBV7-2 and TRBJ2-5): GAGVSQSPSNKVTEKGKDVELRCDPISGHTALYWYRQSLGQGLEFLIYFQGNSAPDKSGLPSDRFSAERTGGSVSTLTIQRTQQEDSAVYLCASSLGTGQGGETQYFGPGTRLLVL.

V and J are TRBV5-6 and TRBJ1-2; 8 nucleotides match TRBD1. V shed 3 bases, J shed 6 bases, and the junction held 13 bases outside the gene matches. The CDR3 is 16 amino acids. The germline CDR1 and CDR2 sequences are SGHDT and YYEEEE. CDR3 loop: CASSSGQGEEVHGYTF. CDR3 nucleotides: TGTGCCAGCAGCTCAGGACAGGGTGAAGAAGTCCATGGCTACACCTTC.

The CDR3 sequence is CASSGGGSGNTIYF. The CDR3 DNA sequence: TGTGCCAGCAGTGGGGGGGGCTCTGGAAACACCATATATTTT. The J gene is TRBJ1-3, the V gene TRBV6-1; the D gene is possibly TRBD1 (5 bases). CDR1 and CDR2 from the germline V gene are MNHNS and SASEGT. This CDR3 spans 14 amino acids. With 4 bases removed from V and 0 bases from J, the gap between germline ends came to 7 bases.

The chain joins TRBV4-2 to TRBJ1-2; D unclear. This CDR3 spans 14 amino acids. Germline CDR1 and CDR2: LGHNA and YNFKEQ. The V end lost 4 bases, the J end lost 2 bases, and 11 bases lay between the germline ends. As DNA, the CDR3 is TGTGCCAGCAGCCCAGGTCTTCAGAACTATGGCTACACCTTC. This codes for CASSPGLQNYGYTF.

This chain uses TRBV30 with TRBJ1-4, with a tentative D call TRBD1 (6 bases). Germline CDR1 GTSNPN, CDR2 SVGIG (reference sequence). The CDR3 has 13 residues. V gave up 4 bases and J gave up 8 bases, with 14 bases separating them. The CDR3 DNA reads TGTGCCTGGACGCCTGGGGGCGGGGAAAAACTGTTTTTT. This encodes CAWTPGGGEKLFF.

This chain connects TRBV6-1 to TRBJ2-1; D unclear. Germline V lookup: CDR1 MNHNS, CDR2 SASEGT. V lost 5 bases, J lost 2 bases, and 13 bases lay in between. CDR3 length: 15 residues. The CDR3, as DNA: TGTGCCAGCAGTATTATAGCAGATGCCTACAATGAGCAGTTCTTC. Protein product: CASSIIADAYNEQFF.

The chain carries TRBV6-1 and TRBJ1-2; the match to TRBD1 covers 7 bases. This CDR3 spans 15 amino acids. V shed 3 bases, J shed 3 bases, and the junction held 7 bases outside the gene matches. CDR1 and CDR2 (germline): MNHNS, SASEGT. CDR3 amino acids: CASSDAAGGDYGYTF. The CDR3 DNA reads as TGTGCCAGCAGTGACGCTGCAGGGGGAGACTATGGCTACACCTTC.

Worth noting for this clone: Other DNA sequences from this sample encode an identical CDR3 as well. This chain joins TRBV5-1 and TRBJ1-2; possibly TRBD1 for D (6 bases). The V end was cut by 4 bases, the J end by 2 bases, with 9 bases between. This CDR3 is built from 13 residues. Germline assignment: CDR1 SGHRS and CDR2 YFSETQ. CDR3 amino acids: CASSPTGNYGYTF. DNA of the CDR3: TGCGCCAGCAGCCCCACAGGGAACTATGGCTACACCTTC.

This chain joins TRBV1 and TRBJ2-3; the table assigns TRBD2, which was not confirmed against the DNA. TRBV1 is a pseudogene segment. The CDR3 runs 16 residues. This CDR3 is CTSTPKSGRLTDTQYF. DNA of the CDR3: TGCACCAGCACACCGAAAAGCGGGAGGCTCACAGATACGCAGTATTTT.